This T cell receptor beta chain was obtained from a study of T-cell memory formation after mild COVID-19. Trimming removed 1 base at V and 5 bases at J, with 17 bases between. The CDR3 contains 17 residues. Germline CDR1 is SGHTA and CDR2 is FQGNSA. A single record per CDR3 protein comes from TCRdb applying MiXCR to the 5' RACE reads. The table has just over 400,000 distinct CDR3 sequences, 20% to 30% seen once; the top ten hold less than 15%. The chain uses TRBV7-2 and TRBJ2-2; D not certain. Sequenced input: PBMCs or a T cell subset sorted from them (not recorded which). This receptor was obtained from an adult woman who had mild COVID-19 (a few samples of this study predate the infection). Cell type and time point are not known. The DNA for the CDR3 is TGTGCCAGCAGCTTAGAGGTCTCTCTTGTCGGGACCGGGGAGCTGTTTTTT. The encoded protein is CASSLEVSLVGTGELFF. The full variable domain, completed using reference TRBV7-2 and TRBJ2-2, is GAGVSQSPSNKVTEKGKDVELRCDPISGHTALYWYRQSLGQGLEFLIYFQGNSAPDKSGLPSDRFSAERTGGSVSTLTIQRTQQEDSAVYLCASSLEVSLVGTGELFFGEGSRLTVL.